These 7 T cell receptor beta chains originate from one sample sequenced in a study of post-analysis software for immune sequencing data. Study findings and constraints: In patients, TRBV5-6, TRBV5-1 and TRBV20-1 belonged to five TRBV segments found more frequently than in controls.

Their antigen targets remain unknown. Unique-molecular-identifier-tagged TCR beta cDNA libraries were used. TCRdb called the PCR reads again in MiXCR, with one record for every CDR3 protein. The profile shows roughly 870,000 distinct CDR3 sequences, under 70% of them singletons. Input material: blood. The source of these receptors is a girl aged 10-17 years with multiple sclerosis.

Written as DNA, the CDR3 is TGCAGTGCTAGAGGTATTATTAGCCCAGATACGCAGTATTTT. Protein product: CSARGIISPDTQYF. The chain joins TRBV20-1 to TRBJ2-3; no firm D call. Germline V gene lookup returns CDR1 DFQATT and CDR2 SNEGSKA (reference sequence). The V gene lost 1 base and the J gene lost 4 bases, with 12 bases spanning the gap. CDR3 length: 14 amino acids.

This clonotype came up a few times. The gene calls are TRBV29-1 and TRBJ2-4; D remains ambiguous. V lost 0 bases, J lost 4 bases, and 10 bases lay in between. Germline V CDR1 and CDR2: SQVTM, ANQGSEA. The CDR3 has 14 residues. Written as DNA, the CDR3 is TGCAGCGTTGAAGAAGTAGGCAGGAAAAACATTCAGTACTTC. Residues: CSVEEVGRKNIQYF.

The DNA of the CDR3 is TGTGCCAGCAGTTGGAGGGGGGGCCCACTCTACGAGCAGTACTTC. Protein sequence: CASSWRGGPLYEQYF. This chain uses TRBV6-1 with TRBJ2-7; TRBD2 might be the D (7 bases). Germline values: CDR1 MNHNS, CDR2 SASEGT. The CDR3 spans 15 residues. V was pared by 5 bases and J by 3 bases, with 17 bases between.

The chain links TRBV6-2 or TRBV6-3 to TRBJ2-3; 9 bases map to TRBD2. Germline V gene data show CDR1 as MNHEY and CDR2 as SVGEGT. V dropped 4 bases and J dropped 7; count of bases not matched to a gene: 6. This CDR3 has 14 residues. In DNA form, the CDR3 reads TGTGCCAGCAGTTTAGCGGGAGTCGGGAATACGCAGTATTTT. Its protein product is CASSLAGVGNTQYF.

This chain connects TRBV2 to TRBJ2-5; 11 bases are shared with TRBD2. Per germline, CDR1 SNHLY and CDR2 FYNNEI. Trimming took 8 bases from V and 2 from J; bases not matched to a gene: 7. CDR3 length: 15 residues. This CDR3 reads CASAGLAGPQETQYF. CDR3 sequence (DNA): TGTGCCAGCGCCGGACTAGCGGGCCCTCAAGAGACCCAGTACTTC.

V gene TRBV5-6 combines with J gene TRBJ2-4, with a tentative D call TRBD2 (7 bases). Trimming took off 4 bases at V and 8 bases at J, with 19 bases between the two ends. There are 15 residues in the CDR3. CDR1 is SGHDT and CDR2 is YYEEEE in the germline V gene. The CDR3 DNA reads TGTGCCAGCAGCCGAGGGGGGGCGGTCCAAGACATTCAGTACTTC. Translating gives CASSRGGAVQDIQYF.

This clonotype has only a few counts. J is TRBJ1-2 and V is TRBV10-2, with D unresolved. Germline CDR1 WSHSY, CDR2 SAAADI. The CDR3 runs to 15 residues. The V end was cut by 3 bases, the J end by 0 bases, with 11 bases between. CDR3 sequence: CASSDGSPTNYGYTF. CDR3 bases: TGCGCCAGCAGTGACGGCAGCCCTACTAACTATGGCTACACCTTC.